These 30 T cell receptor beta chains came from one sample sequenced in a study of T cell responses to AZD1222 COVID-19 vaccine. Data came from immunoSEQ multiplex PCR; TCRdb stores just in-frame clones and leaves some out. The sample includes 140,000 to 150,000 clones, 75% to 95% of them seen just once. The sample consisted of peripheral blood, taken on day 0 of MenACWY control vaccination. The receptors stem from an adult in good health.

The chain joins TRBV6-5 to TRBJ1-4; 9 bases align to TRBD1. The CDR3 spans 14 residues. The trim removed 6 bases at V and 4 bases at J, leaving 3 bases unmatched. Germline V gene sequence: CDR1 MNHEY, CDR2 SVGAGI. The CDR3 region has the DNA TGTGCCAGCAGCGGGACAGGGTTTAATGAAAAACTGTTTTTT. Translation: CASSGTGFNEKLFF.

The V call is TRBV28, the J call TRBJ2-7; 10 bases agree with TRBD2. Germline values: CDR1 MDHEN, CDR2 SYDVKM. Losses at the gene ends were 6 bases for V and 4 bases for J; bases not matched to a gene: 0. The CDR3 covers 12 residues. This CDR3 reads CASRLAGYEQYF. CDR3 sequence (DNA): TGTGCCAGCAGACTAGCGGGGTACGAGCAGTACTTC.

The chain recombines TRBV14 with TRBJ1-1; possibly TRBD1 for D (6 bases). Germline V gene lookup returns CDR1 SGHDN and CDR2 FVKESK. V was pared by 8 bases and J by 0 bases, with 13 bases between. The CDR3 totals 14 residues. The CDR3 protein is CASGKGVVNTEAFF. CDR3 sequence (DNA): TGTGCCAGCGGCAAGGGGGTGGTGAACACTGAAGCTTTCTTT.

The chain couples TRBV19 to TRBJ1-1, with 8 nucleotides matching TRBD1. CDR3 length equals 14 residues. Germline V CDR1 and CDR2: LNHDA, SQIVND (reference sequence). V lost 4 bases and J lost 0; bases outside the gene matches: 1. CDR3 nucleotides: TGTGCCAGTAGTAGACAGGGGATGAACACTGAAGCTTTCTTT. Protein product: CASSRQGMNTEAFF.

This chain connects TRBV5-4 to TRBJ1-1, with 7 nucleotides matching TRBD1. J was trimmed by 1 base and V by 3 bases; bases with no gene match: 9. In germline, CDR1 is SGHNT, CDR2 YYREEE (reference sequence). The CDR3 is made up of 16 amino acids. The CDR3 here is CASSSGAGQTNTEAFF. CDR3 in DNA: TGTGCCAGCAGCTCCGGCGCGGGACAGACGAACACTGAAGCTTTCTTT.

The gene calls are TRBV19 and TRBJ1-5; 7 nucleotides line up with TRBD1. V lost 4 bases, J lost 7 bases, and 10 bases stayed unmatched. CDR1 is LNHDA and CDR2 is SQIVND in the germline V gene (reference sequence). The CDR3 totals 15 residues. CDR3 DNA: TGTGCCAGTAGTAGAGTCATTACAGGGGTGCAGCCCCAGCATTTT. Translation: CASSRVITGVQPQHF.

The count of this clone is one. This rearrangement joins TRBV7-9 to TRBJ2-7; D may be TRBD1 or TRBD2 (5 bases each). This CDR3 is built from 13 residues. The germline CDR1 and CDR2 sequences are SEHNR and FQNEAQ (reference sequence). V lost 7 bases, J lost 3 bases, and 13 bases lay in between. The CDR3 spells CASTWGPDYEQYF. DNA of the CDR3: TGTGCCAGCACCTGGGGACCCGACTACGAGCAGTACTTC.

The rearrangement joins TRBV27 to TRBJ1-4, with 10 bases that match TRBD1. CDR1 and CDR2 (germline): MNHEY, SMNVEV (reference sequence). This CDR3 has 13 residues. Germline trimming cut 6 bases from V and 8 bases from J; bases unmatched to any gene: 3. In DNA, the CDR3 is TGTGCCAGCAGGGGGGGACAGGGGGAAAAACTGTTTTTT. Translated: CASRGGQGEKLFF.

This clone was seen only once. The V call is TRBV2, the J call TRBJ2-1; TRBD2 is a possible D gene (6 bases). The CDR3 loop spans 15 amino acids. Germline V gene data show CDR1 as SNHLY and CDR2 as FYNNEI. Trimming pared 6 bases from V and 3 bases from J, leaving 15 bases between. This CDR3 is CASRATSSIYNEQFF. CDR3 nucleotides: TGTGCCAGCAGAGCCACTAGCTCCATCTACAATGAGCAGTTCTTC.

V and J are TRBV29-1 and TRBJ1-1; 8 nucleotides agree with TRBD1. CDR3 size: 12 residues. V lost 7 bases and J lost 8; bases outside the gene matches: 9. The germline V gene has CDR1 SQVTM and CDR2 ANQGSEA. The CDR3 loop reads CSGTTGATEAFF. The DNA for the CDR3 is TGCAGCGGAACGACAGGGGCGACCGAAGCTTTCTTT. Together with reference TRBV29-1 and TRBJ1-1, the CDR3 gives the full variable domain: SAVISQKPSRDICQRGTSLTIQCQVDSQVTMMFWYRQQPGQSLTLIATANQGSEATYESGFVIDKFPISRPNLTFSTLTVSNMSPEDSSIYLCSGTTGATEAFFGQGTRLTVV.

The rearrangement uses TRBV7-3 and TRBJ2-5; tentatively, D is TRBD1 or TRBD2 (5 bases each). Germline V gene lookup returns CDR1 SGHTA and CDR2 FQGTGA. The V end was cut by 8 bases, the J end by 5 bases, with 15 bases between. The CDR3 is 13 residues long. CDR3 nucleotide sequence: TGTGCCAGCTCAAGGGACCCTCGGGAGACCCAGTACTTC. This encodes CASSRDPRETQYF.

This rearrangement joins TRBV5-1 to TRBJ1-2, with 7 bases identical to TRBD1. Per the germline V gene, CDR1 is SGHRS and CDR2 is YFSETQ. Trimming cost V 4 bases and J 2 bases; bases outside gene matches: 5. This CDR3 has 14 amino acids. The CDR3 DNA sequence: TGCGCCAGCAGCCAGTCGGACAGGAACTATGGCTACACCTTC. Residues: CASSQSDRNYGYTF.

The chain is built from TRBV5-1 and TRBJ1-2; no clear D gene. The germline V gene has CDR1 SGHRS and CDR2 YFSETQ. Trimming pared 0 bases from V and 11 bases from J, leaving 20 bases between. This CDR3 has 15 amino acids. The CDR3 DNA sequence: TGCGCCAGCAGCTTGGAGGCGGGGAACAGTATGGGGTACACCTTC. Its translation is CASSLEAGNSMGYTF.

The chain carries TRBV5-6 and TRBJ1-6; perhaps TRBD1 as D (6 bases). The CDR3 consists of 16 residues. V was clipped by 4 bases and J by 3 bases, with 14 bases between them. In germline, CDR1 is SGHDT, CDR2 YYEEEE. The CDR3 DNA reads as TGTGCCAGCAGCCGAGGACAGAGCCTCTATAATTCACCCCTCCACTTT. This encodes CASSRGQSLYNSPLHF.

With regard to this clone: Other nucleotide sequences in the sample specify the same CDR3. V is TRBV7-3 and J is TRBJ1-3; D call uncertain. The CDR3 sequence is 14 residues long. Germline V gene sequence: CDR1 SGHTA, CDR2 FQGTGA. Trimming stripped 5 bases from V and 0 bases from J, with 8 bases between. CDR3 region: CASSRGGSGNTIYF. The CDR3 nucleotides are TGTGCCAGCAGCCGAGGTGGCTCTGGAAACACCATATATTTT.

CDR3 sequence reads: CASSLTGRNSPLHF. CDR3 DNA: TGCGCCAGCAGCTTGACAGGGCGGAATTCACCCCTCCACTTT. The rearrangement links TRBV5-1 to TRBJ1-6, with D possibly being TRBD1 (6 bases). Germline CDR1 reads SGHRS; CDR2 reads YFSETQ. Trimming left V 1 base short and J 7 bases short, with 9 bases between. CDR3 length: 14 residues.

V usage is TRBV19 and J usage is TRBJ1-1; 9 positions agree with TRBD1. The CDR3 is 17 residues long. The V gene's germline CDR1 is LNHDA and CDR2 SQIVND (reference sequence). The J segment lost 4 bases and the V segment lost 3 bases, leaving 12 bases of the junction unmatched. CDR3 sequence: CASSIYHRGHSGTEAFF. The DNA of the CDR3 is TGTGCCAGTAGTATTTATCACAGGGGGCATTCGGGCACTGAAGCTTTCTTT. Full variable domain (rest looked up from reference TRBV19 and TRBJ1-1): DGGITQSPKYLFRKEGQNVTLSCEQNLNHDAMYWYRQDPGQGLRLIYYSQIVNDFQKGDIAEGYSVSREKKESFPLTVTSAQKNPTAFYLCASSIYHRGHSGTEAFFGQGTRLTVV.

V is TRBV2 and J is TRBJ2-1; tentatively, D is TRBD1 (5 bases). Germline values: CDR1 SNHLY, CDR2 FYNNEI. This CDR3 has 13 amino acids. The V gene lost 3 bases and the J gene lost 2 bases, with 5 bases spanning the gap. The CDR3 is CASSDRAYNEQFF. The DNA of the CDR3 is TGTGCCAGCAGTGACAGGGCCTACAATGAGCAGTTCTTC.

This rearrangement joins TRBV5-1 to TRBJ2-7; maybe TRBD2 (6 bases). Per the germline V gene, CDR1 is SGHRS and CDR2 is YFSETQ. V lost 0 bases and J 3 bases, leaving 13 bases between the germline ends. The CDR3 has 15 amino acids. CDR3 amino acids: CASSLGGGRNYEQYF. Here the CDR3 DNA reads TGCGCCAGCAGCTTGGGCGGAGGGCGAAACTACGAGCAGTACTTC.

The chain couples TRBV4-1 to TRBJ2-5; D unclear. Trimming cost V 5 bases and J 4 bases, with 8 bases left between them. Germline V CDR1 and CDR2: MGHRA, YSYEKL. The CDR3 sequence is 12 residues long. This CDR3 is CASSTGGETQYF. DNA of the CDR3: TGCGCCAGCAGCACGGGCGGAGAGACCCAGTACTTC.

This clone showed up just once. The chain is built from TRBV4-1 and TRBJ1-3; tentatively, D is TRBD1 (5 bases). CDR3 length: 16 residues. Germline-derived CDR1 and CDR2 are MGHRA and YSYEKL. Between the trimmed V and J ends, which lost 4 bases and 0 bases, there was a span of 13 bases. CDR3 region: CASSRGTEGSGNTIYF. CDR3 sequence (DNA): TGCGCCAGCAGCCGAGGGACTGAAGGCTCTGGAAACACCATATATTTT.

This chain links TRBV30 with TRBJ1-2; 7 nucleotides agree with TRBD1. The CDR3 has 18 residues. Germline-derived CDR1 and CDR2 are GTSNPN and SVGIG (reference sequence). V gave up 2 bases and J gave up 4 bases; unmatched junction bases: 19. The CDR3 bases are TGTGCCTGGAGTTCCCCGGGGAGGGGGCGTTTCGTGGGCTATGGCTACACCTTC. It is translated as CAWSSPGRGRFVGYGYTF.

This chain joins TRBV28 and TRBJ2-3; no definite D call. V was shortened by 3 bases and J by 0 bases, with 7 bases between the two germline ends. CDR3 length: 14 residues. Germline V CDR1 and CDR2: MDHEN, SYDVKM. The CDR3 region has the DNA TGTGCCAGCAGTTTTAGCACTAGCACAGATACGCAGTATTTT. Its translation: CASSFSTSTDTQYF.

This chain uses TRBV11-3 with TRBJ2-2, with TRBD2 matching over 13 bases. V lost 5 bases, J lost 1 base, and 7 bases stayed unmatched. The CDR3 is 18 residues long. Germline V CDR1 and CDR2: SGHNT, YENEEA. The CDR3 sequence: CASSPGLAGPKNTGELFF. CDR3 nucleotides: TGTGCCAGCAGCCCGGGACTAGCGGGACCAAAGAACACCGGGGAGCTGTTTTTT.

J is TRBJ1-6 and V is TRBV27; D gene uncertain. CDR1 is MNHEY and CDR2 is SMNVEV in the germline V gene (reference sequence). This CDR3 contains 15 residues. V was shortened by 4 bases and J by 0 bases, with 7 bases between the two germline ends. CDR3 in amino acids: CASSSQSSYNSPLHF. For the CDR3, the DNA is TGTGCCAGCAGTTCACAGAGCTCCTATAATTCACCCCTCCACTTT.

The chain recombines TRBV9 with TRBJ1-4, with unresolved D. The CDR3 is 16 residues long. V was clipped by 1 base and J by 2 bases, with 12 bases between them. Looked up from germline, CDR1 is SGDLS and CDR2 is YYNGEE. The CDR3 loop reads CASSVREGSTNEKLFF. The DNA of the CDR3 is TGTGCCAGCAGCGTACGAGAGGGATCGACTAATGAAAAACTGTTTTTT.

The J gene is TRBJ1-3, the V gene TRBV18; D ambiguous. The V end was cut by 10 bases, the J end by 2 bases, with 18 bases between. The germline CDR1 and CDR2 sequences are KGHSH and LQKENI. The CDR3 loop spans 15 amino acids. This CDR3 reads CANARAQHAGNTIYF. For the CDR3, the DNA is TGTGCCAACGCACGGGCCCAGCACGCTGGAAACACCATATATTTT.

The V call is TRBV14, the J call TRBJ1-2; D is undetermined. Per germline, CDR1 SGHDN and CDR2 FVKESK. The CDR3 totals 13 residues. Trimming removed 3 bases from V and 8 bases from J, with 13 bases in between. The CDR3 is CASSQVPERGYTF. The CDR3 DNA reads as TGTGCCAGCAGCCAGGTCCCCGAACGCGGCTACACCTTC.

This clone was found a few times. The chain joins TRBV27 to TRBJ2-7; D gene ambiguous. V lost 3 bases and J 4 bases, leaving 7 bases between the germline ends. CDR1 is MNHEY and CDR2 is SMNVEV in the germline V gene (reference sequence). The CDR3 has 12 residues. DNA of the CDR3: TGTGCCAGCAGTTTCACCAGTTACGAGCAGTACTTC. It yields the protein CASSFTSYEQYF.

The chain is built from TRBV4-1 and TRBJ1-5; TRBD1 is a possible D gene (5 bases). Per the germline V gene, CDR1 is MGHRA and CDR2 is YSYEKL. CDR3 size: 14 residues. With 2 bases removed from V and 8 bases from J, the gap between germline ends came to 13 bases. The CDR3 loop reads CASSQFGTLEPQHF. Here the CDR3 DNA reads TGCGCCAGCAGCCAATTCGGGACCCTGGAGCCCCAGCATTTT.